The 5 T cell receptor beta chains below come from one sample, sequenced in a study of CXCR3-negative and CXCR3-positive naive CD8 T cells. UMI labels and 5' RACE were used to prepare the TRB cDNA libraries. TCRdb reworked the 5' RACE reads into one entry per CDR3 protein, no DNA. The sample table includes several thousand distinct CDR3 sequences. The sequenced material came from naive CXCR3- CD8+ T cells from blood. Sample subset: CD45RO-CCR7+CD27+CD95- naive CD8+ T cells lacking CXCR3 (TNR3-). The receptors were gathered from a human donor in good health. Some clones in this sample may be carry-over from other donors' samples.

This clonotype shows up as medium-sized by frequency. The V gene is TRBV4-1, the J gene TRBJ1-1; the D call of TRBD1 rests on TCRdb alone, since no DNA is present to check it. From germline, CDR1 is MGHRA and CDR2 YSYEKL. The CDR3 consists of 13 residues. Here the CDR3 reads CASNRQGGTEAFF.

Judged by frequency, this clonotype is medium-sized. This chain connects TRBV4-1 to TRBJ2-7; the TCRdb D gene call, TRBD2, has no DNA to confirm it. The CDR3 is 15 residues long. Per germline, CDR1 MGHRA and CDR2 YSYEKL. CDR3 residues: CASSQAPGLAFSQYF.

This rearrangement joins TRBV29-1 to TRBJ2-1; TCRdb designates TRBD2, a call that cannot be tested without DNA. Germline V gives CDR1 SQVTM, CDR2 ANQGSEA. The CDR3 contains 18 residues. CDR3 region: CSVASGLAGAPTYNEQFF.

This sequence joins TRBV5-1 and TRBJ2-1; TCRdb returns TRBD2, unconfirmable since there is no DNA. The CDR3 has 13 amino acids. Germline values: CDR1 SGHRS, CDR2 YFSETQ. CDR3 loop: CASSGWAGGEQFF.

Considering frequency, this clonotype is medium-sized. The V gene is TRBV27, the J gene TRBJ2-1; TCRdb gives TRBD1 as the D gene, but with no DNA this cannot be confirmed. There are 15 residues in the CDR3. CDR1 is MNHEY, CDR2 SMNVEV, per germline (reference sequence). The CDR3 protein is CASTTGTGFYNEQFF.